This passage covers 14 T cell receptor beta chains from one sample sequenced in a study of OX40 agonist ivuxolimab in advanced cancers. The table came from immunoSEQ multiplex PCR; TCRdb's copy has only in-frame clones and leaves some out. The table includes some 14,000 clones, nearly 80% detected once. Sequenced material: CD4+ or CD8+ T cells sorted from blood, taken in a trial of the OX40 agonist ivuxolimab. Every receptor here comes from an adult with an advanced solid tumor such as melanoma, head and neck, liver or kidney cancer.

This chain uses TRBV7-9 with TRBJ1-5; the D is unclear. V was cut by 4 bases and J by 0 bases, with 4 bases left in between. From germline, CDR1 is SEHNR and CDR2 FQNEAQ (reference sequence). The CDR3 is 13 residues long. In DNA, the CDR3 is TGTGCCAGCAGCTCTAATAGCAATCAGCCCCAGCATTTT. Encoded protein: CASSSNSNQPQHF.

V usage is TRBV6-1 and J usage is TRBJ1-5; D possibly corresponds to TRBD1 (6 bases). This CDR3 has 14 residues. Trimming removed 6 bases from V and 5 bases from J, with 14 bases in between. In germline, CDR1 is MNHNS, CDR2 SASEGT. The DNA of the CDR3 is TGTGCCAGCAGGGGTGCAGGGGAGGATCAGCCCCAGCATTTT. This sequence encodes CASRGAGEDQPQHF.

This chain links TRBV20-1 with TRBJ1-1; D not resolved. The V gene lost 3 bases and the J gene lost 10 bases, with 9 bases spanning the gap. The CDR3 covers 10 residues. The germline V gene has CDR1 DFQATT and CDR2 SNEGSKA (reference sequence). The CDR3 is CSASSELAFF. The CDR3 coding sequence is TGCAGTGCTAGTTCTGAGCTAGCTTTCTTT.

The rearrangement uses TRBV9 and TRBJ1-5, with TRBD1 as a possible D gene (5 bases). The germline gives CDR1 SGDLS, CDR2 YYNGEE. There are 12 residues in the CDR3. V was trimmed by 3 bases and J by 11 bases, leaving 12 bases between them. The CDR3 DNA reads TGTGCCAGCAGCGGCGATGAGGGGTCCCAGCATTTT. It specifies CASSGDEGSQHF.

The chain employs TRBV19 and TRBJ1-5; D not certain. V was trimmed by 5 bases and J by 1 base, leaving 21 bases between them. The CDR3 contains 18 residues. Germline CDR1 LNHDA, CDR2 SQIVND (reference sequence). The CDR3: CASSPSQDGLRSNQPQHF. The CDR3 coding sequence is TGTGCCAGTAGTCCATCCCAGGATGGTTTAAGGAGCAATCAGCCCCAGCATTTT.

This clone was observed a single time. The CDR3 region has the DNA TGTGCCAGCAGCTTAATATTTAACGAGCAGTACTTC. It codes for CASSLIFNEQYF. The chain uses TRBV7-6 and TRBJ2-7; D remains unclear. The CDR3 sequence is 12 residues long. CDR1 is SGHVS and CDR2 is FNYEAQ in the germline V gene. Trimming shortened V by 2 bases and J by 5 bases, and 7 bases separated the two germline ends.

The CDR3 loop reads CASSPGQGDYGYTF. Written as DNA, the CDR3 is TGTGCCAGCAGCCCAGGACAGGGAGACTATGGCTACACCTTC. J is TRBJ1-2 and V is TRBV9; 8 bases line up with TRBD1. The CDR3 covers 14 residues. Germline V lookup: CDR1 SGDLS, CDR2 YYNGEE. The V segment lost 4 bases and the J segment 3 bases; nucleotides outside the gene matches: 5.

In regard to this clone: Other DNA sequences from this sample encode an identical CDR3 as well. The chain joins TRBV7-9 to TRBJ2-7; D is unclear. The length of the CDR3 is 12 residues. Trimming left V 6 bases short and J 3 bases short, with 9 bases between. In germline, CDR1 is SEHNR, CDR2 FQNEAQ (reference sequence). The CDR3 loop reads CASSLNSYEQYF. CDR3 bases: TGTGCCAGCAGTTTAAACAGCTACGAGCAGTACTTC.

The chain carries TRBV27 and TRBJ1-1; no clear D. V gave up 4 bases and J gave up 6 bases, with 12 bases separating them. Germline CDR1 MNHEY, CDR2 SMNVEV (reference sequence). This CDR3 contains 13 residues. CDR3 DNA: TGTGCCAGCAGTTCCCGGACGATTCCTGAAGCTTTCTTT. It translates to CASSSRTIPEAFF.

The V and J genes are TRBV6-1 and TRBJ1-4; no firm D call. V lost 3 bases to trimming and J lost 3 bases, with 8 bases between them. CDR1 and CDR2 (germline): MNHNS, SASEGT. This CDR3 region has 14 residues. This CDR3 reads CASSDSGSNEKLFF. Here the CDR3 DNA reads TGTGCCAGCAGTGATTCCGGATCTAATGAAAAACTGTTTTTT.

In this sample, this clone turned up once. In DNA, the CDR3 is TGTGCCAGCAGCTCCACCCGACAGGGGGCGAATGAAAAACTGTTTTTT. Amino acids: CASSSTRQGANEKLFF. This chain uses TRBV7-8 with TRBJ1-4; 10 bases are a match to TRBD1. Germline V gene sequence: CDR1 SGHVS, CDR2 FQNEAQ. This CDR3 is built from 16 residues. V dropped 4 bases and J dropped 5; count of bases not matched to a gene: 7.

The V call is TRBV19, the J call TRBJ1-4, with 8 bases aligning to TRBD1. Looked up from germline, CDR1 is LNHDA and CDR2 is SQIVND (reference sequence). Trimming cost V 5 bases and J 0 bases; bases outside gene matches: 5. The CDR3 extends over 16 amino acids. The CDR3 DNA reads TGTGCCAGTAGTCTTCAACAGGGGGCAACTAATGAAAAACTGTTTTTT. Translation: CASSLQQGATNEKLFF.

This sequence joins TRBV7-9 and TRBJ2-7; D remains ambiguous. Trimming cost V 2 bases and J 0 bases, with 11 bases left between them. From germline, CDR1 is SEHNR and CDR2 FQNEAQ (reference sequence). The CDR3 length is 15 residues. CDR3 residues: CASSLTVSSSYEQYF. The CDR3 DNA sequence: TGTGCCAGCAGCTTAACAGTCAGCAGCTCCTACGAGCAGTACTTC.

This clone was counted a single time. This rearrangement joins TRBV11-2 to TRBJ2-3; 9 nucleotides line up with TRBD1. CDR3 length: 15 residues. CDR1 is SGHAT, CDR2 FQNNGV, per germline. V was clipped by 4 bases and J by 5 bases; unmatched bases: 7. This CDR3 reads CASSSNRGQGDTQYF. The CDR3 nucleotides read TGTGCCAGCAGCTCAAACAGGGGGCAGGGAGATACGCAGTATTTT.